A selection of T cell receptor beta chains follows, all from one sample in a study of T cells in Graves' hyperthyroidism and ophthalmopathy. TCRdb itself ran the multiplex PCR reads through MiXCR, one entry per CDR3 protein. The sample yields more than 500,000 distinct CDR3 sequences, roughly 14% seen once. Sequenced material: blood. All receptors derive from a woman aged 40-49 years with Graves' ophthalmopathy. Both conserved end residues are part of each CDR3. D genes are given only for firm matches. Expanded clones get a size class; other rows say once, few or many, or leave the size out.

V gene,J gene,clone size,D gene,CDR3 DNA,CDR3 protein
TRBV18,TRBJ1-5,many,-,TGTGCCAGCTCACTACAGGCGAATAGCAATCAGCCCCAGCATTTT,CASSLQANSNQPQHF
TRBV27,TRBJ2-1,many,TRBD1,TGTGCCAGCAGTTTGACGGGACAGGGTGAGCAGTTCTTC,CASSLTGQGEQFF
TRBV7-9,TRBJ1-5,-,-,TGTGCCAGCAGCTCGCAAAATCAGCCCCAGCATTTT,CASSSQNQPQHF
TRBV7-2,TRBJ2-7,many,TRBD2,TGTGCCAGCAGCCGCGGGGTGGCGGGAGGAAACGAGCAGTACTTC,CASSRGVAGGNEQYF
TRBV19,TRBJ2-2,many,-,TGTGCCAGTAGTATAGAGTTTCCGAACACCGGGGAGCTGTTTTTT,CASSIEFPNTGELFF
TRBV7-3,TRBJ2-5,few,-,TGTGCCAGCAGCTTAAGAGCCAGGCAAGAGACCCAGTACTTC,CASSLRARQETQYF
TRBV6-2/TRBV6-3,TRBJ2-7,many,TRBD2,TGTGCCAGCAGTGACCTCCTAGCGGGCACTGGGTACGAGCAGTACTTC,CASSDLLAGTGYEQYF
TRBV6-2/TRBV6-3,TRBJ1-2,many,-,TGTGCCAGCAGCCCCGACAGGAACTATGGCTACACCTTC,CASSPDRNYGYTF
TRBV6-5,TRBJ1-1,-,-,TGTGCCAGCAGTTATTATGGGTTGACGAGTGAAGCTTTCTTT,CASSYYGLTSEAFF
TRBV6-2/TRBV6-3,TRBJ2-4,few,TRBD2,TGTGCCAGCAGTCACCGCGGGGGGAGCGGAGCCAAAAACATTCAGTACTTC,CASSHRGGSGAKNIQYF
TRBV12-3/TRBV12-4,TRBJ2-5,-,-,TGTGCCAGCCACACGGGGAACGGGAGAGGGGGTCAAGAGACCCAGTACTTC,CASHTGNGRGGQETQYF
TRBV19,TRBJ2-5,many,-,TGTGCCAGTAGTATGCCGGGGAGGACCCAGTACTTC,CASSMPGRTQYF
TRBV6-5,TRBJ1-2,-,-,TGTGCCAGCAGTTACTCGGGGGTTGCTAACTATGGCTACACCTTC,CASSYSGVANYGYTF
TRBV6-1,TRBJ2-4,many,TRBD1,TGTGCCAGCACTAGACAGGGGACCGCAAACATTCAGTACTTC,CASTRQGTANIQYF
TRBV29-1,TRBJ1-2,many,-,TGCAGCGCACTAGATTATGTCTATGGCTACACCTTC,CSALDYVYGYTF
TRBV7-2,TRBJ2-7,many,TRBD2,TGTGCCAGCAGCCCCCGACTAGCGGGATATGGACACTTC,CASSPRLAGYGHF
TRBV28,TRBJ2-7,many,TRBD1,TGTGCCAGCAGTGGGTGGACAGGGGCCTACGAGCAGTACTTC,CASSGWTGAYEQYF
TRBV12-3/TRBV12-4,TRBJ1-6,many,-,TGTGCCAGCAGTTTTCAGGGGCCGAATTCACCCCTCCACTTT,CASSFQGPNSPLHF
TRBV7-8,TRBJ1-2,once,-,TGTGCCAGCAGCTTAGGGAAGGGCCCATATGGCTACACCTTC,CASSLGKGPYGYTF
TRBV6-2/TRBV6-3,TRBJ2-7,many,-,TGTGCCAGCAGCCAACCCCCGCGCCACCACGAGCAGTACTTC,CASSQPPRHHEQYF
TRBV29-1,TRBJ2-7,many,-,TGCAGCGTTGAAACCCCCACAAGGAGCTCCTACGAGCAGTACTTC,CSVETPTRSSYEQYF
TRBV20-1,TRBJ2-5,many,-,TGCAGTGCTAGTGTCCTAGGGATAGGGGAACAAGAGACCCAGTACTTC,CSASVLGIGEQETQYF
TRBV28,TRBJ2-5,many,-,TGTGCCAGCAGTTTCGGTAGAGGGCGAGAAGAGACCCAGTACTTC,CASSFGRGREETQYF
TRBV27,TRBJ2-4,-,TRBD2,TGTGCCAGCAGTCCCCTGGGACTAGCGGAAAAAAACGTTCAGTACTTC,CASSPLGLAEKNVQYF
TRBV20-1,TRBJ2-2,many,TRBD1,TGCAGTGCTAGAGCGACAGGGTCAATCGGGGAGCTGTTTTTT,CSARATGSIGELFF
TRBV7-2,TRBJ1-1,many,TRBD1,TGTGCCAGCAGCTTAACAGGGGGCACTGAAGCTTTCTTT,CASSLTGGTEAFF
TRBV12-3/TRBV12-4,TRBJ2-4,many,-,TGTGCCAGCAGCCCCGCGGGACGCAAAAACATTCAGTACTTC,CASSPAGRKNIQYF
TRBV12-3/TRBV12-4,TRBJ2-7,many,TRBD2,TGTGCCAGCAGTTCGCGGCTAGCGGGAAGAGAGCAGTACTTC,CASSSRLAGREQYF
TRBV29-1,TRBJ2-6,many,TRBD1,TGCAGCGCCACACAGGGGTCCTCTGGGGCCAACGTCCTGACTTTC,CSATQGSSGANVLTF
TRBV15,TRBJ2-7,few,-,TGTGCCGCCAGCAGAGGCGGACTCTCGGGGGAGCAGTACTTC,CAASRGGLSGEQYF
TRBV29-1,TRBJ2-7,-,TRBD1,TGCAGCGTTGAAGATCTGGGACAGGGGGTCTACGAGCAGTACTTC,CSVEDLGQGVYEQYF
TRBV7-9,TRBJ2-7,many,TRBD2,TGTGCCGGAGAGCAAGCGGGATCCTACGAGCAGTACTTC,CAGEQAGSYEQYF
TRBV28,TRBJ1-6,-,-,TGTGCCAGCACCGCGCCCGGGGTATCACCCCTCCACTTT,CASTAPGVSPLHF
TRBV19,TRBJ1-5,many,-,TGTGCCAGTATCCGGGACGTCCATAGCAATCAGCCCCAGCATTTT,CASIRDVHSNQPQHF
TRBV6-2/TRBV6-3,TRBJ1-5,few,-,TGTGCCAGCAGTTATGGGGAGGGGAGGTTTCAGCCCCAGCATTTT,CASSYGEGRFQPQHF
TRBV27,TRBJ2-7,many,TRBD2,TGTGCCAGCACCCGAGTCGGCGGGGTCGCGGGAGGGCTCTACGAGCAGTACTTC,CASTRVGGVAGGLYEQYF
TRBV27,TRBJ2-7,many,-,TGTGCCAGCAGCCCTGACGGTCTCCTGCCTCGAGAGCAGTACTTC,CASSPDGLLPREQYF
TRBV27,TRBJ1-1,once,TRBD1,TGTGCCAGCAGTCCCAGACAGGGGATAACTGAAGCTTTCTTT,CASSPRQGITEAFF
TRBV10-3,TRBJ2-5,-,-,TGTGCCATCGGGGGCGGCGGGGACTTCCAAGAGACCCAGTACTTC,CAIGGGGDFQETQYF
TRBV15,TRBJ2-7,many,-,TGTGCCACCAGCAGAGATCGGGCGGGGACCTCCTACGAGCAGTACTTC,CATSRDRAGTSYEQYF
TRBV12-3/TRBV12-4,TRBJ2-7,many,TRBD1,TGTGCCAGCAAAATAGGGGACAGCCGCTCCTACGAGCAGTACTTC,CASKIGDSRSYEQYF
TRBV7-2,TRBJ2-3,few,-,TGTGCCAGCAGCTTGACCTTACAAGATACGCAGTATTTT,CASSLTLQDTQYF
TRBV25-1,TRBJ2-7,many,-,TGTGCCAGCAGTGAATACAGTAGGACCTACGAGCAGTACTTC,CASSEYSRTYEQYF
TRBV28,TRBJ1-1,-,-,TGTGCCAGCAGTTCCCAGGGTGAGGGCACTGAAGCTTTCTTT,CASSSQGEGTEAFF
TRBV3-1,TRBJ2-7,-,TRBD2,TGTGCCAGCAGCCAAGATCCGGGAGGGCCTCGCGAGCAGTACTTC,CASSQDPGGPREQYF
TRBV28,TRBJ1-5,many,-,TGTGCCAGCAGTTTAACGTGGATGGGCAATCAGCCCCAGCATTTT,CASSLTWMGNQPQHF
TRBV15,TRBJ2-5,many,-,TGTGCCACCAGCAGAGATCGAGGGAGGGAGACCCAGTACTTC,CATSRDRGRETQYF
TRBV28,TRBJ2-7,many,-,TGTGCCGTGCAGGGTATGGCCTACGAGCAGTACTTC,CAVQGMAYEQYF
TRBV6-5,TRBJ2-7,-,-,TGTGCCAGCAGTTCCTCTAGCCTGTCCCCAACCCACGAGCAGTACTTC,CASSSSSLSPTHEQYF
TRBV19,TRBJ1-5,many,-,TGTGCCAGTAGTCCCACGCGGGGCGGGGGCAATCAGCCCCAGCATTTT,CASSPTRGGGNQPQHF
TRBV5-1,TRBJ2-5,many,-,TGCGCCAGCAGCGCGAAATCTATCCAAGAGACCCAGTACTTC,CASSAKSIQETQYF
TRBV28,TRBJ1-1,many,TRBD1,TGTGCCAGCAGAACGACAGGGGACACTGAAGCTTTCTTT,CASRTTGDTEAFF
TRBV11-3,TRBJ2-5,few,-,TGTGCCAGCAGCTTAGGGGGCAGGCGAGCACAAGAGACCCAGTACTTC,CASSLGGRRAQETQYF
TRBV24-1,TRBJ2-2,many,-,TGTGCCACCAGTGATTCGCAGGGGTACAACGGGGAGCTGTTTTTT,CATSDSQGYNGELFF
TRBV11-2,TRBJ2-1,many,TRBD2,TGTGCCAGCAGCTTGACTAGCGGGCAAGGTAATGAGCAGTTCTTC,CASSLTSGQGNEQFF